This T cell receptor beta chain was profiled in a study of immune cell composition in non-small cell lung cancer (dated by TCRdb to about 2017). Notes on the research overall: Histologic subtype, mostly lung adenocarcinoma or squamous cell carcinoma, was determined with H&E together with p63, CK5, Napsin A and TTF-1 immunohistochemistry. For supplementary cohort #1, made up of nine to ten lung adenocarcinoma cases, paired tumour/lung TCR-beta sequencing was done and TIL populations were generated so that tumour reactivity could be assessed. Adaptive Biotechnologies TCR-beta sequencing was carried out on some 32 paired NSCLC tumour and non-adjacent lung specimens, as well as on 26 tumour-only specimens. Several tumour specimens with TCR-beta data were of rare histological subtypes and were excluded from the subtype comparisons.

This clone was seen a few times. No antigen is known for it. Per-nucleotide qualities are absent, and no much larger clonotype sits a single base away. A two-step multiplex PCR amplified TCR-beta CDR3 regions from genomic DNA, and the second step of the PCR added Illumina-compatible adaptors. TCR-beta immunosequencing was carried out on an Illumina platform through the commercial immunoSEQ service. Turning to the authors' computational methods: Two measures summarised the repertoires: productive clonality, and Top 10 Clones, meaning the percentage of T-cell templates coming from the ten most frequent sequences. Productive clonality had a range of 0 to 1, where 1 means a monoclonal population. Using log10 scatter plots, tumour-associated clones were identified as sequences that made up at least 0.1% of tumour T-cell templates yet were absent from the matched non-adjacent lung. Analyses were done in GraphPad Prism7 and R, with Student's t-tests for two-group comparisons, ANOVA for stages, and linear regression for relationships. TCRdb obtained this table from immuneACCESS and retained in-frame rearrangements with V and J assigned. These tables miss some clones; where compared with another copy, unresolved V genes account for less than half of the shortfall, and the remainder is unexplained. Clone size and V and J calls were adopted from that table, with D and trimming inferred from the DNA. This sample has about 6,600 clones in its table, and about 68% of those were observed once. Roughly 10% of the sample comes from the top ten.

Paper-wide results and their limitations: Nearly half of NSCLC cases had tumour-associated clones >0.5%, with about 71% of squamous carcinomas showing such clones compared with more than 25% of adenocarcinomas. No significant correlation was found between tumour TCR-beta clonality and smoking pack-years. The reactivity cohort contained only approximately ten cases, and the tumour-reactive clones were not shown to have sequences in common with the dominant in vivo tumour-associated clones. In some 11 adenocarcinoma cases, maximal tumour-associated clone frequency correlated strongly with TIL tumour reactivity, whereas overall clonality did not.

Sequences SGHNT (CDR1) and YENEEA (CDR2) are obtained from the germline V gene. The CDR3, cysteine through phenylalanine, is 15 amino acids long. Only the CDR3 part of the read is kept: 45 bases, read in frame from the first base. V was cut back by 7 bases and J by 1 base, leaving a gap of 14 bases between them. Normal lung samples were non-adjacent lung tissue taken as far from the tumour as possible, at least 3 cm away, from the same patient. From frozen aliquots of unsorted single-cell suspensions, genomic DNA was isolated using the QIAamp DNA kit. Tissues were received within 2 hours of resection and were immediately processed into single-cell suspensions. Tissue was mechanically dissociated and enzymatically digested with DNase I, collagenase I and hyaluronidase for 25 to 30 minutes at 37 °C, then filtered and RBC-lysed.

This chain is built from TRBV11-3 and TRBJ2-1; a weak D assignment points to TRBD2 (6 bases agree). The sequencing sample was made of non-adjacent lung tissue. This receptor was identified in a human donor with non-small cell lung cancer. The CDR3 protein is CASNPEGRSYNEQFF. The DNA reads TGTGCCAGCAACCCGGAGGGCCGGTCCTACAATGAGCAGTTCTTC.